This TCR beta chain was captured by sequencing in a study of blood T cell repertoires in COVID-19. In the study overall: The origin of the acute and convalescent COVID-19 samples was the United States, Italy and Spain. In each case, the material was cDNA or gDNA derived from T cells, B-cell-depleted T cells, or PBMCs.

Per the germline V gene, CDR1 is MNHEY and CDR2 is SVGEGT. V dropped 2 bases and J dropped 3; count of bases not matched to a gene: 4. CDR3 size: 14 residues. Clones were read by immunoSEQ multiplex PCR, and TCRdb kept only the in-frame ones, dropping some. Altogether 120,000 to 150,000 clones are present, approximately 80% being singletons, with the ten largest covering 10% to 15%. Sequences were obtained from peripheral blood. The chain carries TRBV6-2 or TRBV6-3 and TRBJ2-7, with TRBD2 matching over 7 bases. The TCR was taken from a man in his fifties or sixties with active or convalescent COVID-19. For the CDR3, the DNA is TGTGCCAGCAGTTACGGCGGGGGACTCTACGAGCAGTACTTC. The encoded protein is CASSYGGGLYEQYF.